The next 24 T cell receptor beta chains were all read from a single sample in a study of blood T cell repertoires in COVID-19. Only in-frame clones appear in the TCRdb table, and some are missing; sequencing was by immunoSEQ multiplex PCR. The top ten clones hold 5.5% to 8.5% of a sample with more than 150,000 clones, about 90% of them seen once. Sequenced material: PBMCs or T cells enriched from blood (not recorded which). These receptors came from a woman aged 45-60 years who had recovered from COVID-19.

This chain joins TRBV6-5 and TRBJ1-1, with a weak D call TRBD1 (6 bases). With 8 bases removed from V and 0 bases from J, the gap between germline ends came to 13 bases. The length of the CDR3 is 14 residues. The germline V gene has CDR1 MNHEY and CDR2 SVGAGI. CDR3 loop: CASVRQDMNTEAFF. The CDR3 DNA sequence: TGTGCCAGCGTACGACAGGACATGAACACTGAAGCTTTCTTT.

V usage is TRBV6-5 and J usage is TRBJ1-2; possible D gene TRBD1, 5 bases. Trimming cost V 5 bases and J 0 bases, with 13 bases left between them. This CDR3 is built from 15 residues. Germline loops: CDR1 MNHEY, CDR2 SVGAGI. The CDR3 here is CASSRRRGSNYGYTF. CDR3 DNA: TGTGCCAGCAGTCGCCGGCGGGGGTCTAACTATGGCTACACCTTC.

The genes are TRBV9 and TRBJ2-3; 9 positions match TRBD2. V dropped 0 bases and J dropped 5; count of bases not matched to a gene: 7. Germline-derived CDR1 and CDR2 are SGDLS and YYNGEE. CDR3 length: 16 residues. As DNA, the CDR3 is TGTGCCAGCAGCGTAGGTAGCGGGAGACTTGGAGATACGCAGTATTTT. Translating it yields CASSVGSGRLGDTQYF.

The chain recombines TRBV7-9 with TRBJ1-1, with D tentatively TRBD1 (5 bases). Trimming left V 5 bases short and J 0 bases short, with 10 bases between. The CDR3 extends over 14 amino acids. In germline, CDR1 is SEHNR, CDR2 FQNEAQ (reference sequence). The CDR3 region has the DNA TGTGCCAGCAGCGTGGACACCATGAACACTGAAGCTTTCTTT. The encoded protein is CASSVDTMNTEAFF.

The V and J genes are TRBV7-8 and TRBJ1-1; D unclear. Trimming took 3 bases from V and 8 from J, leaving 13 bases between them. The CDR3 runs 13 residues. Germline CDR1 and CDR2: SGHVS and FQNEAQ. DNA for the CDR3: TGTGCCAGCAGCTTCAGAGTGACAATGGAAGCTTTCTTT. Its translation is CASSFRVTMEAFF. Supplemented by reference TRBV7-8 and TRBJ1-1, the full variable domain reads GAGVSQSPRYKVAKRGQDVALRCDPISGHVSLFWYQQALGQGPEFLTYFQNEAQLDKSGLPSDRFFAERPEGSVSTLKIQRTQQEDSAVYLCASSFRVTMEAFFGQGTRLTVV.

The chain joins TRBV5-1 to TRBJ2-1; 7 bases fit TRBD2. CDR1 is SGHRS and CDR2 is YFSETQ in the germline V gene. The CDR3 length is 15 residues. J gave up 2 bases and V 6 bases, and 8 bases lay outside the gene matches. The CDR3 DNA follows: TGCGCCAGCAACCCCCGGGACTATCCCTACAATGAGCAGTTCTTC. Translated: CASNPRDYPYNEQFF. Full variable domain (remainder filled in from reference TRBV5-1 and TRBJ2-1): KAGVTQTPRYLIKTRGQQVTLSCSPISGHRSVSWYQQTPGQGLQFLFEYFSETQRNKGNFPGRFSGRQFSNSRSEMNVSTLELGDSALYLCASNPRDYPYNEQFFGPGTRLTVL.

This clone has only one observation. The rearrangement links TRBV18 to TRBJ2-3; D gene uncertain. Trimming removed 3 bases from V and 6 bases from J, with 7 bases in between. Germline-derived CDR1 and CDR2 are KGHSH and LQKENI. CDR3 size: 12 residues. The CDR3 sequence: CASSPPSDTQYF. CDR3 bases: TGTGCCAGCTCACCCCCAAGCGATACGCAGTATTTT. Looking up the rest from reference TRBV18 and TRBJ2-3 gives the full variable domain: NAGVMQNPRHLVRRRGQEARLRCSPMKGHSHVYWYRQLPEEGLKFMVYLQKENIIDESGMPKERFSAEFPKEGPSILRIQQVVRGDSAAYFCASSPPSDTQYFGPGTRLTVL.

The V call is TRBV2, the J call TRBJ1-2, with D perhaps TRBD1 (5 bases). This CDR3 is built from 13 residues. Per germline, CDR1 SNHLY and CDR2 FYNNEI. The germline V and J ends were trimmed by 6 bases and 4 bases, with 12 bases remaining between them. CDR3 DNA sequence: TGTGCCAGCAGGGGGACTCCAGCCTATGGCTACACCTTC. Translation gives CASRGTPAYGYTF.

This sequence joins TRBV19 and TRBJ2-3, with a weak D call TRBD2 (6 bases). CDR1 is LNHDA and CDR2 is SQIVND in the germline V gene (reference sequence). CDR3 length: 14 amino acids. With 1 base removed from V and 4 bases from J, the gap between germline ends came to 9 bases. The CDR3 region is CASSIGRLADTQYF. The DNA of the CDR3 is TGTGCCAGTAGTATAGGCCGACTAGCAGATACGCAGTATTTT. Complete variable domain (other parts from reference TRBV19 and TRBJ2-3): DGGITQSPKYLFRKEGQNVTLSCEQNLNHDAMYWYRQDPGQGLRLIYYSQIVNDFQKGDIAEGYSVSREKKESFPLTVTSAQKNPTAFYLCASSIGRLADTQYFGPGTRLTVL.

This clone was seen a single time. This chain joins TRBV2 and TRBJ1-1, with 8 bases identical to TRBD1. CDR1 is SNHLY, CDR2 FYNNEI, per germline. This CDR3 comprises 14 residues. J lost 6 bases, V lost 6 bases, and 9 bases had no gene match. CDR3 in amino acids: CASRDSGGGSEAFF. The CDR3 region has the DNA TGTGCCAGCAGGGATTCAGGGGGCGGGTCTGAAGCTTTCTTT.

CDR3 sequence: CASSQLFGTGETGELFF. The DNA of the CDR3 is TGTGCCAGCAGCCAGTTGTTCGGGACAGGGGAGACCGGGGAGCTGTTTTTT. This chain links TRBV4-2 with TRBJ2-2; 10 bases are a match to TRBD1. Per germline, CDR1 LGHNA and CDR2 YNFKEQ. The junction had 9 bases not matched to a gene; V was cut back by 3 bases and J by 5 bases. The CDR3 has 17 residues.

Regarding this clone: The junction departs from the called germline gene at one end, perhaps through a read error. This chain connects TRBV6-5 to TRBJ2-3; 7 bases agree with TRBD2. Germline V gene sequence: CDR1 MNHEY, CDR2 SVGAGI. This CDR3 region has 15 residues. The CDR3 bases are TGTGCCACCAGTCGGGGTGCGGGAGCTGCAGATACGCAGTATTTT. It codes for CATSRGAGAADTQYF.

The chain links TRBV29-1 to TRBJ1-1; 9 nucleotides align to TRBD1. Germline V CDR1 and CDR2: SQVTM, ANQGSEA. The CDR3 sequence is 12 residues long. V trimming: 6 bases; J trimming: 5 bases; junction bases outside the gene matches: 4. CDR3 loop: CSVGTGSTEAFF. In DNA form, the CDR3 reads TGCAGCGTGGGGACAGGGTCTACTGAAGCTTTCTTT. The variable domain in full, completed from reference TRBV29-1 and TRBJ1-1, reads SAVISQKPSRDICQRGTSLTIQCQVDSQVTMMFWYRQQPGQSLTLIATANQGSEATYESGFVIDKFPISRPNLTFSTLTVSNMSPEDSSIYLCSVGTGSTEAFFGQGTRLTVV.

The J gene is TRBJ1-6, the V gene TRBV6-4, with D possibly being TRBD1 (6 bases). CDR1 and CDR2 from the germline V gene are MRHNA and SNTAGT. This CDR3 contains 19 residues. V lost 8 bases to trimming and J lost 5 bases, with 28 bases between them. CDR3 nucleotides: TGTGCCAGCCTCCGACCAGCCCGGGCAGGGGAACAGCATAATTCACCCCTCCACTTT. It is translated as CASLRPARAGEQHNSPLHF.

This chain uses TRBV30 with TRBJ1-2, with TRBD1 matching 11 bases. V shed 1 base, J shed 4 bases, and the junction held 8 bases outside the gene matches. There are 16 residues in the CDR3. From germline, CDR1 is GTSNPN and CDR2 SVGIG (reference sequence). In DNA, the CDR3 is TGTGCCTGGAGTGCTTCCCGGACAGGGGGCTTCTATGGCTACACCTTC. Translation: CAWSASRTGGFYGYTF.

This clone was counted ten times or more. The J gene is TRBJ2-1, the V gene TRBV4-1, with 13 bases identical to TRBD2. The CDR3 is 14 residues long. J lost 9 bases, V lost 6 bases, and 5 bases had no gene match. The germline V gene encodes CDR1 MGHRA and CDR2 YSYEKL. The CDR3, as DNA: TGCGCCAGCAGGCCACTAGCGGGAGGGGGTGAGCAGTTCTTC. It encodes CASRPLAGGGEQFF.

In nucleotides, the CDR3 is TGTGCCAGCAGTTCCGGGACAGGGGGCTATCGCACAGATACGCAGTATTTT. It is translated as CASSSGTGGYRTDTQYF. The rearrangement uses TRBV7-6 and TRBJ2-3, with TRBD1 identical over 12 bases. The CDR3 is 17 amino acids. The junction had 8 bases not matched to a gene; V was cut back by 6 bases and J by 1 base. CDR1 is SGHVS and CDR2 is FNYEAQ in the germline V gene.

V is TRBV6-2 or TRBV6-3 and J is TRBJ2-6; 7 nucleotides align to TRBD1. V lost 6 bases to trimming and J lost 12 bases; unmatched junction nucleotides: 20. The CDR3 runs 17 residues. Per germline, CDR1 MNHEY and CDR2 SVGEGT. CDR3 loop: CASSLPSTGAGLGVLTF. CDR3 coding DNA: TGTGCCAGCAGCCTTCCTTCAACAGGGGCCGGGTTGGGCGTCCTGACTTTC.

This clone was observed a single time. The chain combines TRBV3-1 (or the pseudogene TRBV3-2) with TRBJ2-3; 8 positions agree with TRBD2. V was pared by 2 bases and J by 4 bases, with 14 bases of the junction left unmatched. The CDR3 sequence is 18 residues long. Per the germline V gene, CDR1 is LGHDT and CDR2 is YNNKEL (reference sequence). For the CDR3, the DNA is TGTGCCAGCAGCCAATTCCTAGCGGGCTTTGGGGGGGCAGATACGCAGTATTTT. Translating it yields CASSQFLAGFGGADTQYF.

CDR3 sequence reads: CASHPGTSGIYEQFF. DNA for the CDR3: TGTGCCAGCCATCCCGGGACTAGCGGGATCTATGAGCAGTTCTTC. The J gene is TRBJ2-1, the V gene TRBV18, with 13 nucleotides matching TRBD2. This CDR3 is 15 amino acids long. Germline V gives CDR1 KGHSH, CDR2 LQKENI. V trimming: 8 bases; J trimming: 8 bases; junction bases outside the gene matches: 9.

The chain is built from TRBV6-6 and TRBJ2-7, with D hard to call. V lost 2 bases, J lost 4 bases, and 3 bases lay in between. CDR3 length: 11 residues. The germline gives CDR1 MNHNY, CDR2 SVGAGI (reference sequence). The CDR3 coding sequence is TGTGCCAGCAGTTACGAGTACGAGCAGTACTTC. Amino acids: CASSYEYEQYF.

There are a few counts of this clone. This chain joins TRBV5-4 and TRBJ1-1, with a weak D call TRBD1 (6 bases). The CDR3 has 14 amino acids. Germline CDR1 and CDR2: SGHNT and YYREEE (reference sequence). Trimming shortened V by 4 bases and J by 1 base, and 11 bases separated the two germline ends. Written as DNA, the CDR3 is TGTGCCAGCAGCGAAGGACAGTGGAACACTGAAGCTTTCTTT. Encoded protein: CASSEGQWNTEAFF.

The genes are TRBV19 and TRBJ2-5, with 7 bases identical to TRBD1. Trimming at V came to 6 bases and at J to 4 bases, leaving 2 bases not matched to a gene. The CDR3 has 12 residues. Germline-derived CDR1 and CDR2 are LNHDA and SQIVND (reference sequence). CDR3 bases: TGTGCCAGTAGGCGACAGGGAGAGACCCAGTACTTC. Translated: CASRRQGETQYF.

V gene TRBV30 combines with J gene TRBJ2-3; TRBD2 matches 7 bases. This CDR3 comprises 13 residues. The junction had 4 bases not matched to a gene; V was cut back by 4 bases and J by 3 bases. Germline V gives CDR1 GTSNPN, CDR2 SVGIG (reference sequence). CDR3 bases: TGTGCCTGGACAGCGGGACCGACAGATACGCAGTATTTT. It is translated as CAWTAGPTDTQYF. Complete variable domain (other parts from reference TRBV30 and TRBJ2-3): SQTIHQWPATLVQPVGSPLSLECTVEGTSNPNLYWYRQAAGRGLQLLFYSVGIGQISSEVPQNLSASRPQDRQFILSSKKLLLSDSGFYLCAWTAGPTDTQYFGPGTRLTVL.